Shown below are 22 T cell receptor beta chains from a single sample sequenced in a study of T-cell memory formation after mild COVID-19. TCRdb reanalysed the 5' RACE reads using MiXCR and keeps one entry per CDR3 protein. The table has some 150,000 distinct CDR3 sequences, approximately 25% seen once. The source material was PBMCs or a T cell subset sorted from them (not recorded which). The source of these receptors is an adult woman who had mild COVID-19 (a few samples of this study predate the infection). Cell type and time point are not known.

The genes are TRBV21-1 and TRBJ2-4. TRBV21-1 is recorded as a pseudogene. The CDR3 length is 18 residues. The CDR3 loop is CASSNKPQPMVAKNIQYF. The CDR3 DNA sequence: TGTGCCAGCAGCAATAAACCCCAGCCCATGGTAGCCAAAAACATTCAGTACTTC.

This clonotype has just a few counts. V gene TRBV6-2 or TRBV6-3 combines with J gene TRBJ2-7, with TRBD1 matching over 11 bases. CDR1 is MNHEY and CDR2 is SVGEGT in the germline V gene. The CDR3 covers 15 residues. V shed 7 bases and J 3 bases; nucleotides not matched to a gene: 8. The CDR3 DNA follows: TGTGCCAGCAACCCCGGACAGGGGGCGAACTACGAGCAGTACTTC. This sequence encodes CASNPGQGANYEQYF.

This clonotype came up a few times. The chain uses TRBV19 and TRBJ1-1; the D gene is possibly TRBD1 (5 bases). Trimming removed 6 bases at V and 4 bases at J, with 15 bases between. The V gene's germline CDR1 is LNHDA and CDR2 SQIVND (reference sequence). The CDR3 runs 14 residues. The CDR3 DNA reads TGTGCCAGTAGAATTTACGACAGTACCACTGAAGCTTTCTTT. It translates to CASRIYDSTTEAFF. Complete variable domain (other parts from reference TRBV19 and TRBJ1-1): DGGITQSPKYLFRKEGQNVTLSCEQNLNHDAMYWYRQDPGQGLRLIYYSQIVNDFQKGDIAEGYSVSREKKESFPLTVTSAQKNPTAFYLCASRIYDSTTEAFFGQGTRLTVV.

This clonotype was counted only a few times. Written as DNA, the CDR3 is TGTGCCACCAGCAGAGAACGGACACCGAATGAGCAGTTCTTC. It specifies CATSRERTPNEQFF. The V gene is TRBV15, the J gene TRBJ2-1; D is possibly TRBD1 (5 bases). Germline V gene sequence: CDR1 LNHNV, CDR2 YYDKDF (reference sequence). The CDR3 has 14 amino acids. Trimming took 0 bases from V and 7 from J, leaving 10 bases between them.

V usage is TRBV6-1 and J usage is TRBJ2-7; 9 bases align to TRBD1. Per germline, CDR1 MNHNS and CDR2 SASEGT. Unmatched junction bases numbered 13, after V lost 7 bases and J lost 3 bases. The CDR3 has 16 residues. The CDR3 DNA follows: TGTGCCAGCACCGCTTTCCCAGGGACAGGGATCTACGAGCAGTACTTC. It encodes CASTAFPGTGIYEQYF.

This clonotype showed up just a few times. The rearrangement links TRBV7-9 to TRBJ2-7, with TRBD2 matching over 8 bases. The junction had 7 bases not matched to a gene; V was cut back by 0 bases and J by 3 bases. The CDR3 covers 16 residues. Germline V lookup: CDR1 SEHNR, CDR2 FQNEAQ (reference sequence). The CDR3 DNA reads as TGTGCCAGCAGCTTAGCCAAAGCGGGAGTCGACTACGAGCAGTACTTC. Translation: CASSLAKAGVDYEQYF.

Only a few counts were recorded for this clonotype. The chain is built from TRBV4-3 and TRBJ2-7, with D perhaps being TRBD1 or TRBD2 (5 bases each). CDR1 is LGHNA, CDR2 YSLEER, per germline. V was cut by 0 bases and J by 2 bases, with 8 bases left in between. The CDR3 loop spans 14 amino acids. The CDR3 DNA sequence: TGCGCCAGCAGCCAAGATCTGGGACCCTACGAGCAGTACTTC. Residues: CASSQDLGPYEQYF.

This clonotype was counted a few times. The chain uses TRBV13 and TRBJ1-1; D is undetermined. The CDR3 spans 10 residues. Germline values: CDR1 PRHDT, CDR2 FYEKMQ (reference sequence). Trimming pared 3 bases from V and 4 bases from J, leaving 0 bases between. The CDR3 DNA reads as TGTGCCAGCAGCTTCACTGAAGCTTTCTTT. Protein: CASSFTEAFF. Full variable domain (rest looked up from reference TRBV13 and TRBJ1-1): AAGVIQSPRHLIKEKRETATLKCYPIPRHDTVYWYQQGPGQDPQFLISFYEKMQSDKGSIPDRFSAQQFSDYHSELNMSSLELGDSALYFCASSFTEAFFGQGTRLTVV.

The chain has TRBV7-2 and TRBJ2-7; D possibly uses TRBD1 or TRBD2 (5 bases each). V was trimmed by 0 bases and J by 3 bases, leaving 24 bases between them. The CDR3 covers 19 residues. Per germline, CDR1 SGHTA and CDR2 FQGNSA. The CDR3 nucleotides read TGTGCCAGCAGCTTAGCGAGAGCCAGGGTGAGGGTTGATGGCTACGAGCAGTACTTC. Amino acid sequence: CASSLARARVRVDGYEQYF.

This clonotype was seen a few times. V and J are TRBV12-3 or TRBV12-4 and TRBJ1-1; D is perhaps TRBD1 (5 bases). Trimming left V 4 bases short and J 5 bases short, with 14 bases between. CDR3 size: 14 residues. CDR3 sequence reads: CASSYTAWGTEAFF. The CDR3 DNA follows: TGTGCCAGCAGTTACACCGCCTGGGGGACTGAAGCTTTCTTT.

The V call is TRBV7-9, the J call TRBJ2-5, with D perhaps matching TRBD1 (6 bases). Between the trimmed V and J ends, which lost 5 bases and 4 bases, there was a span of 14 bases. The length of the CDR3 is 14 residues. CDR1 SEHNR and CDR2 FQNEAQ come from the germline V gene (reference sequence). The CDR3, as DNA: TGTGCCAGCAGCCGAGAGTTGGGGGCAGAGACCCAGTACTTC. Protein product: CASSRELGAETQYF. Combining the CDR3 with reference TRBV7-9 and TRBJ2-5 gives the whole variable domain DTGVSQNPRHKITKRGQNVTFRCDPISEHNRLYWYRQTLGQGPEFLTYFQNEAQLEKSRLLSDRFSAERPKGSFSTLEIQRTEQGDSAMYLCASSRELGAETQYFGPGTRLLVL.

This clonotype was picked up a small number of times. The V gene is TRBV20-1, the J gene TRBJ1-4; 7 positions agree with TRBD1. V trimming: 4 bases; J trimming: 7 bases; junction bases outside the gene matches: 6. This CDR3 region has 13 residues. Germline V gene data show CDR1 as DFQATT and CDR2 as SNEGSKA (reference sequence). This CDR3 reads CSAKGGAGEKLFF. The CDR3 DNA reads TGCAGTGCTAAAGGGGGCGCGGGTGAAAAACTGTTTTTT.

This rearrangement joins TRBV18 to TRBJ1-1; no reliable D call. The V and J ends lost 3 bases and 1 base respectively, with 12 bases between them. From germline, CDR1 is KGHSH and CDR2 LQKENI. The CDR3 spans 15 residues. CDR3 nucleotide sequence: TGTGCCAGCTCACCCCTTAGGAGGGAGAACACTGAAGCTTTCTTT. Translation gives CASSPLRRENTEAFF.

This clonotype was seen only a few times. The chain combines TRBV7-6 with TRBJ2-7; tentatively, D is TRBD1 (5 bases). CDR1 is SGHVS, CDR2 FNYEAQ, per germline. The length of the CDR3 is 11 residues. The germline V and J ends were trimmed by 5 bases and 5 bases, with 7 bases remaining between them. CDR3 nucleotides: TGTGCCAGCAGCCTGACAGACGAGCAGTACTTC. Its protein product is CASSLTDEQYF.

This clonotype has just a few counts. V gene TRBV7-9 combines with J gene TRBJ1-4; D is perhaps TRBD1 (6 bases). Germline-derived CDR1 and CDR2 are SEHNR and FQNEAQ (reference sequence). V shed 1 base and J shed 7 bases, with 13 bases lying between them. The CDR3 covers 15 residues. Here the CDR3 reads CASSLVGRGSEKLFF. The CDR3 DNA is TGTGCCAGCAGCTTAGTCGGCAGGGGCAGTGAAAAACTGTTTTTT.

The chain has TRBV5-1 and TRBJ2-5; a possible D gene is TRBD2 (7 bases). This CDR3 comprises 14 residues. Germline lookup yields CDR1 SGHRS and CDR2 YFSETQ. The V end lost 2 bases, the J end lost 8 bases, and 16 bases lay between the germline ends. The CDR3 DNA is TGCGCCAGCAGCTTCCACGGGGGGCCGCAAACCCAGTACTTC. Its translation is CASSFHGGPQTQYF.

The chain has TRBV5-1 and TRBJ2-1; D might be TRBD2 (7 bases). V was trimmed by 4 bases and J by 8 bases, leaving 19 bases between them. The CDR3 extends over 15 amino acids. Germline CDR1 reads SGHRS; CDR2 reads YFSETQ. For the CDR3, the DNA is TGCGCCAGCAGCCCAGGGGAGGGAAGCAGGGATGAGCAGTTCTTC. It specifies CASSPGEGSRDEQFF.

This clonotype was found a few times. The rearrangement uses TRBV10-3 and TRBJ1-4; 9 bases fit TRBD1. With V trimmed by 9 bases and J by 7 bases, 6 bases remained unmatched. This CDR3 has 13 amino acids. CDR1 is ENHRY, CDR2 SYGVKD, per germline. For the CDR3, the DNA is TGTGCCATTCGGGACAGGGAAGCTGAAAAACTGTTTTTT. This gives the protein CAIRDREAEKLFF.

This clonotype was found a few times. The V call is TRBV6-5, the J call TRBJ1-1; D is unclear. The V gene lost 2 bases and the J gene lost 6 bases, with 10 bases spanning the gap. Germline CDR1 reads MNHEY; CDR2 reads SVGAGI. There are 13 residues in the CDR3. The CDR3 loop is CASSYSQYSEAFF. CDR3 coding DNA: TGTGCCAGCAGTTACAGCCAGTATTCTGAAGCTTTCTTT.

This clonotype occurred a few times. The genes are TRBV2 and TRBJ1-1; D is unclear. The CDR3 loop spans 14 amino acids. Germline CDR1 SNHLY, CDR2 FYNNEI. Trimming stripped 3 bases from V and 3 bases from J, with 11 bases between. DNA of the CDR3: TGTGCCAGCAGTGAGGCCCCGTGGGACACTGAAGCTTTCTTT. This codes for CASSEAPWDTEAFF.

This clonotype is a singleton in its sample. CDR3 nucleotide sequence: TGTGCCAGCAGCTCGCGAGGACAGGGGGTATCAGATACGCAGTATTTT. Translating gives CASSSRGQGVSDTQYF. This rearrangement joins TRBV5-8 to TRBJ2-3; 10 bases agree with TRBD1. The CDR3 loop spans 16 amino acids. Germline V lookup: CDR1 SGHTS, CDR2 YDEGEE. Trimming took 3 bases from V and 4 from J; bases not matched to a gene: 8. Supplemented by reference TRBV5-8 and TRBJ2-3, the full variable domain reads EAGVTQSPTHLIKTRGQQATLRCSPISGHTSVYWYQQALGLGLQFLLWYDEGEERNRGNFPPRFSGRQFPNYSSELNVNALELEDSALYLCASSSRGQGVSDTQYFGPGTRLTVL.

The chain combines TRBV6-2 or TRBV6-3 with TRBJ1-1; D is uncertain. The CDR3 loop spans 14 amino acids. Germline lookup yields CDR1 MNHEY and CDR2 SVGEGT. The V end lost 2 bases, the J end lost 2 bases, and 9 bases lay between the germline ends. The CDR3, as DNA: TGTGCCAGCAGTTACGTCGTCGCCAACACTGAAGCTTTCTTT. Amino acid sequence: CASSYVVANTEAFF.